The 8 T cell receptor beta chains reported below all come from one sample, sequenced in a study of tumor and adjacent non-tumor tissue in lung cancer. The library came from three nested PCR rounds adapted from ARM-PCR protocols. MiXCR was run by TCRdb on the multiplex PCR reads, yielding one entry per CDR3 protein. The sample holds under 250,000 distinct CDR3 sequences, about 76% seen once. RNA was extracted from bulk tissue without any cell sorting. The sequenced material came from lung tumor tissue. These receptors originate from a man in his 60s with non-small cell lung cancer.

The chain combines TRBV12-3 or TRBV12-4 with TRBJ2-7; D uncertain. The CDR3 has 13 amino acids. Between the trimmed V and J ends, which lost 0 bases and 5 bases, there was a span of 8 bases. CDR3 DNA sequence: TGTGCCAGCAGTTTAGCGCGCGGTGACGAGCAGTACTTC. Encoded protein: CASSLARGDEQYF.

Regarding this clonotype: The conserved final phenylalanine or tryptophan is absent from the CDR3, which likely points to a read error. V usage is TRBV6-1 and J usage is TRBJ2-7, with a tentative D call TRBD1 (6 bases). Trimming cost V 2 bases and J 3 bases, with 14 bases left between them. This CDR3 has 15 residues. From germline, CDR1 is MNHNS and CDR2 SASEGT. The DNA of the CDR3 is TGTGCCAGCAGTGAACAAACAGGACAGAGCTACGAGCAGTACCTC. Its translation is CASSEQTGQSYEQYL.

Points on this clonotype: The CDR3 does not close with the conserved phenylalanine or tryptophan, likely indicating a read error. CDR3: CASSLSMGVVGEQYL. For the CDR3, the DNA is TGTGCCAGCAGCTTGTCCATGGGAGTGGTAGGCGAGCAGTACTTA. The V call is TRBV5-4, the J call TRBJ2-7; weak D call: TRBD2 (5 bases). Looked up from germline, CDR1 is SGHNT and CDR2 is YYREEE (reference sequence). The CDR3 covers 15 residues. V lost 1 base, J lost 6 bases, and 17 bases lay in between.

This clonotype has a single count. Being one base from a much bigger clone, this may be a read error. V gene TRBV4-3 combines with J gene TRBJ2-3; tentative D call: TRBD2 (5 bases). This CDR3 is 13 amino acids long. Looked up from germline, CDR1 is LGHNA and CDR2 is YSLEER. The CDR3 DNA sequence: TGCGTCAGCTCATCGGGCGGGACAGATACGCAGTATTTT. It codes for CVSSSGGTDTQYF.

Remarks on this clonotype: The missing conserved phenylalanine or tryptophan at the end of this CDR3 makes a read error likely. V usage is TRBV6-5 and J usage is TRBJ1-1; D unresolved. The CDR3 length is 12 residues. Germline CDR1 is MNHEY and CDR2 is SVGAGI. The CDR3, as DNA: TGTGCCAGCAGTTCCTATTACACTGATGCTTTCTCT. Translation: CASSSYYTDAFS.

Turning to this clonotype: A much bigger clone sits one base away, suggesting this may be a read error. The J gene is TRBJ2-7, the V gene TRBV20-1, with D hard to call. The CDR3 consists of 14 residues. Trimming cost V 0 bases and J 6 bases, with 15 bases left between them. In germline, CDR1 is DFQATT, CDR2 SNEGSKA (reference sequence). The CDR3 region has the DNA TGCAGTGCTAGAGATATGACGAGCCAGATCGAGCAGTACTTC. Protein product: CSARDMTSQIEQYF.

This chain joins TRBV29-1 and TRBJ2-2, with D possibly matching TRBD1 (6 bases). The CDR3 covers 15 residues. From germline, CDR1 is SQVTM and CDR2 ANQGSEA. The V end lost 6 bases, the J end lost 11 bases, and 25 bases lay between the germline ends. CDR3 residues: CSVEKGDTVTVELFF. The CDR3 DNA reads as TGCAGCGTAGAGAAGGGGGACACGGTCACCGTAGAGCTGTTTTTT.

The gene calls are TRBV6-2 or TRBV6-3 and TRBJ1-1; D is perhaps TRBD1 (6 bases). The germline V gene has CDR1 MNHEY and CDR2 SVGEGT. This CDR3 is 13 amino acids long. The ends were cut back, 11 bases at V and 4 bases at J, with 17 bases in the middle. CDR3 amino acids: CAATGNMITEAFF. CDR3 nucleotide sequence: TGTGCCGCCACAGGGAACATGATCACTGAAGCTTTCTTT.